These 10 T cell receptor beta chains share one sample of origin, sequenced in a study of blood T cells in healthy people across ages. A second PCR of roughly 6 to 12 cycles used a sample-barcoded 5' primer and a J-beta primer mix. TCRdb analysed the 5' RACE reads with MiXCR anew, one entry per CDR3 protein. This table has approximately 670,000 distinct CDR3 sequences, 40% to 45% appearing once. Sequencing used blood. All receptors come from a man of 80 years or more in good health.

The chain carries TRBV5-1 and TRBJ2-3; D is unclear. This CDR3 comprises 15 residues. Germline V gene data show CDR1 as SGHRS and CDR2 as YFSETQ. Trimming stripped 4 bases from V and 1 base from J, with 13 bases between. CDR3 sequence reads: CASSPALPRTDTQYF. DNA for the CDR3: TGCGCCAGCAGCCCTGCCCTACCCCGCACAGATACGCAGTATTTT.

This chain uses TRBV3-1 with TRBJ2-5; TRBD2 agrees at 14 bases. Unmatched junction bases numbered 5, after V lost 1 base and J lost 1 base. Germline V gene lookup returns CDR1 LGHDT and CDR2 YNNKEL (reference sequence). This CDR3 has 18 residues. CDR3 coding DNA: TGTGCCAGCAGCCAAGGACTAGCGGGGGGGATGGTCCAAGAGACCCAGTACTTC. It yields the protein CASSQGLAGGMVQETQYF.

The chain joins TRBV5-1 to TRBJ2-1, with 8 bases aligning to TRBD2. Germline assignment: CDR1 SGHRS and CDR2 YFSETQ. The CDR3 consists of 15 residues. V was pared by 0 bases and J by 3 bases, with 2 bases of the junction left unmatched. The chain's CDR3 is CASSLEREIYNEQFF. CDR3 coding DNA: TGCGCCAGCAGCTTGGAGCGGGAGATCTACAATGAGCAGTTCTTC.

The V call is TRBV30, the J call TRBJ2-5; D is uncertain. Germline CDR1 and CDR2: GTSNPN and SVGIG (reference sequence). The CDR3 is 12 amino acids. Trimming took off 5 bases at V and 5 bases at J, with 12 bases between the two ends. The CDR3 loop reads CAWSHQPETQYF. As DNA, the CDR3 is TGTGCCTGGTCCCATCAACCGGAGACCCAGTACTTC.

The chain uses TRBV7-6 and TRBJ2-1; TRBD2 matches 8 bases. Trimming cost V 9 bases and J 1 base; bases outside gene matches: 2. Per the germline V gene, CDR1 is SGHVS and CDR2 is FNYEAQ. The CDR3 consists of 13 residues. The CDR3 here is CARGGGSYNEQFF. DNA for the CDR3: TGTGCCAGGGGCGGGGGGTCCTACAATGAGCAGTTCTTC.

This clonotype was counted a few times. The CDR3 here is CASSQEPHTVQPQHF. CDR3 sequence (DNA): TGCGCCAGCAGCCAGGAACCTCATACAGTTCAGCCCCAGCATTTT. The chain links TRBV4-1 to TRBJ1-5, with D hard to call. CDR3 length equals 15 residues. Germline V CDR1 and CDR2: MGHRA, YSYEKL. V lost 3 bases and J 6 bases, leaving 15 bases between the germline ends.

The CDR3 nucleotides are TGTGCCGGCAGCCCAATCCGGAGGGGGGTCAATGAGCAGTTCTTC. It codes for CAGSPIRRGVNEQFF. This sequence joins TRBV21-1 and TRBJ2-1; TRBD1, the table's D call, lacks a check against the DNA. TRBV21-1 is labeled a pseudogene. The CDR3 consists of 15 residues.

V is TRBV6-5 and J is TRBJ2-5, with D possibly matching TRBD1 (5 bases). Germline V gene sequence: CDR1 MNHEY, CDR2 SVGAGI. V gave up 5 bases and J gave up 11 bases, with 18 bases separating them. The CDR3 covers 13 residues. The CDR3 spells CASSQGTYNEQYF. The DNA of the CDR3 is TGTGCCAGCAGTCAGGGAACCTACAATGAGCAGTACTTC.

This clonotype has just a few counts. The chain carries TRBV18 and TRBJ2-5; a possible D gene is TRBD2 (6 bases). The J call could be wrong; TRBJ2-7 is a better fit for the DNA end. The germline V gene has CDR1 KGHSH and CDR2 LQKENI. CDR3 length: 17 amino acids. The CDR3 sequence: CASSPGGYKGLANEQYF. The CDR3 DNA is TGTGCCAGCTCACCAGGGGGGTACAAGGGTTTGGCCAACGAGCAGTACTTC.

This CDR3 reads CSARDLRREDGYTF. The CDR3 DNA reads as TGCAGTGCTAGAGATCTGCGCAGGGAGGATGGCTACACCTTC. This chain links TRBV20-1 with TRBJ1-2; maybe TRBD1 (5 bases). The CDR3 is made up of 14 amino acids. In germline, CDR1 is DFQATT, CDR2 SNEGSKA (reference sequence). Trimming pared 0 bases from V and 6 bases from J, leaving 14 bases between.